A selection of T cell receptor beta chains follows, all from one sample in a study of T cell responses to AZD1222 COVID-19 vaccine. The assay was immunoSEQ multiplex PCR, and TCRdb's table has in-frame clones only and misses some. The sample consists of some 130,000 clones, more than 75% of them appearing once. This sample comprised peripheral blood, obtained on day 0 of AZD1222 vaccination. The origin of the receptors is an adult in good health. Both conserved end residues are part of each CDR3. A D gene is named only where the DNA matches it firmly. Clone size, where shown, is once, few, many, or a class for clones that have expanded.

>TRBV18|TRBJ2-7|.|.
TGTGCCAGCTCTCCCGGGACACTACCATACGAGCAGTACTTC
CASSPGTLPYEQYF
>TRBV6-5|TRBJ2-4|.|TRBD1
TGTGCCAGCAGCCAGGGGGCGTCCAAAAACATTCAGTACTTC
CASSQGASKNIQYF
>TRBV7-6|TRBJ2-5|.|TRBD2
TGTGCCAGCAGCTTTAGACCTCTAGCGGGGAACCAAGAGACCCAGTACTTC
CASSFRPLAGNQETQYF
>TRBV5-4|TRBJ1-2|.|.
TGTGCCAGCAGCTTGGATCAGGGTAACTATGGCTACACCTTC
CASSLDQGNYGYTF
>TRBV29-1|TRBJ1-2|.|TRBD1
TGCAGCGTTGTAATCGGGACAGGGGGTTTAGGAGGCTACACCTTC
CSVVIGTGGLGGYTF
>TRBV21-1|TRBJ2-1|.|.
TGTGCCAGCAGGGTTCTAGCGGGGGTCCAAGCGGTCCAAGACCCCTACAATGAGCAGTTCTTC
CASRVLAGVQAVQDPYNEQFF
>TRBV12-3/TRBV12-4|TRBJ2-2|.|.
TGTGCCAGCAGTTTAACCCGGGAGCTGTTTTTT
CASSLTRELFF
>TRBV27|TRBJ1-2|.|TRBD1
TGTGCCCGAGCGGGGGACAGTGGTGTCGCCGGCTACACCTTC
CARAGDSGVAGYTF
>TRBV12-3/TRBV12-4|TRBJ1-2|.|.
TGTGCCAGCACCCTTGGGGTTGCATATGGCTACACCTTC
CASTLGVAYGYTF
>TRBV3-1/TRBV3-2|TRBJ1-4|.|TRBD1
TGTGCCAGCAGCCCCCGGGACAGGGGGCAGGGCATAACTAATGAAAAACTGTTTTTT
CASSPRDRGQGITNEKLFF
>TRBV7-9|TRBJ2-5|once|.
TGTGCCAGCGAAGGGGGAGGCACTGAGACCCAGTACTTC
CASEGGGTETQYF
>TRBV6-5|TRBJ2-5|.|.
TGTGCCAGCAGTTACTTGGGGCAAGAGACCCAGTACTTC
CASSYLGQETQYF
>TRBV7-3|TRBJ1-1|.|.
TGTGCCAGCAGCTTCGGTCTGAACACTGAAGCTTTCTTT
CASSFGLNTEAFF
>TRBV6-5|TRBJ1-5|.|.
TGTGCCAGCAAATCCGCAGGGGTGTATCAGCCCCAGCATTTT
CASKSAGVYQPQHF
>TRBV27|TRBJ2-1|.|TRBD2
TGTGCCAGCAGTTTATCGACTAGCGGGGTTTACAATGAGCAGTTCTTC
CASSLSTSGVYNEQFF
>TRBV19|TRBJ1-2|.|TRBD1
TGTGCCAGTAGTTATCTAGGACAGGGGGCTTTCTATGGCTACACCTTC
CASSYLGQGAFYGYTF
>TRBV5-4|TRBJ1-3|.|.
TGTGCCAGCAGCTTGGCCGGGCGGGTCTCTGGAAACACCATATATTTT
CASSLAGRVSGNTIYF
>TRBV7-8|TRBJ1-2|.|.
TGTGCCAGCAGTCCCCGAGAGGGGGGTGGCTACACCTTC
CASSPREGGGYTF
>TRBV4-1|TRBJ1-4|.|.
TGCGCCAGCAGCCAAGAGAGAGGGAGTGAAAAACTGTTTTTT
CASSQERGSEKLFF
>TRBV10-2|TRBJ1-1|.|.
TGCGCCAGCACCCAGACAGCTGAAGCTTTCTTT
CASTQTAEAFF
>TRBV5-1|TRBJ1-1|.|TRBD1
TGCGCCAGCAGCGTGTACAGGGGGCGGATTACTGAAGCTTTCTTT
CASSVYRGRITEAFF
>TRBV5-4|TRBJ1-1|.|.
TGTGCCAGCAGTCAGAAGAATCGGGGGGACACTGAAGCTTTCTTT
CASSQKNRGDTEAFF
>TRBV6-2/TRBV6-3|TRBJ2-2|.|.
TGTGCCAGCAGTTCAGGGGGGAGCACCGGGGAGCTGTTTTTT
CASSSGGSTGELFF
>TRBV18|TRBJ2-7|.|TRBD1
TGTGCCAGCTCACCACGCGAGACAGGGGCGCTGTACGAGCAGTACTTC
CASSPRETGALYEQYF
>TRBV18|TRBJ1-2|.|.
TGTGCCAGCTCACCTGCTGAGCGGCTTCCCCCTGGCTACACCTTC
CASSPAERLPPGYTF
>TRBV9|TRBJ2-5|.|.
TGTGCCAGCAGCGGAGCGAAGGGGGGGTCCCAAGAGACCCAGTACTTC
CASSGAKGGSQETQYF
>TRBV10-3|TRBJ1-2|.|TRBD1
TGTGCCATCAGCGGACAGGGATATGGCTACACCTTC
CAISGQGYGYTF
>TRBV21-1|TRBJ1-1|.|.
TGTGCCAGCTGGAGACAGGTAATGAACACTGAAGCTTTCTTT
CASWRQVMNTEAFF
>TRBV7-6|TRBJ2-5|.|TRBD1
TGTGCCAGCAGCTTAGGGACAGGGGCCGCGGAGACCCAGTACTTC
CASSLGTGAAETQYF
>TRBV7-2|TRBJ1-2|.|.
TGTGCCAGCAGTACCCGACAGGACTATGGCTACACCTTC
CASSTRQDYGYTF
>TRBV3-1/TRBV3-2|TRBJ2-4|.|TRBD1
TGTGCCAGCAGCCAGACAGGGGGCGAGGTGTACTTC
CASSQTGGEVYF
>TRBV3-1/TRBV3-2|TRBJ2-2|.|TRBD1
TGTGCCAGTAGAGGACAGGCAGGGACCGGGGAGCTGTTTTTT
CASRGQAGTGELFF
>TRBV7-3|TRBJ1-2|.|.
TGTGCCAGCAGCTTAACGTTTTCAGGGACGCCCTATGGCTACACCTTC
CASSLTFSGTPYGYTF
>TRBV7-9|TRBJ1-2|.|.
TGTGCCAGCAGCTTAGAACATCGTGGCTACACCTTC
CASSLEHRGYTF
>TRBV13|TRBJ1-2|.|TRBD1
TGTGCCAGCAGCCCAAGGGACAGGGCGAACTATGGCTACACCTTC
CASSPRDRANYGYTF
>TRBV18|TRBJ2-1|.|TRBD2
TGTGCCAGCTCACCACCGGTTCGGGGGGGTGCGGCTGAGCAGTTCTTC
CASSPPVRGGAAEQFF
>TRBV10-3|TRBJ1-2|.|.
TGTGCCATCAGTGAGGATGGAGGGGGCTATGGCTACACCTTC
CAISEDGGGYGYTF
>TRBV10-1|TRBJ1-1|.|.
TGCGCCAGCAGTGAGTCCAGAGGGGCTACTGAAGCTTTCTTT
CASSESRGATEAFF
>TRBV18|TRBJ1-1|.|TRBD1
TGTGCCAGCTCACCACGGGGACAGTTGGTCTTTGGGACTGAAGCTTTCTTT
CASSPRGQLVFGTEAFF
>TRBV18|TRBJ1-5|.|.
TGTGCCAGCTCACCAGGGGGTACTGATCAGCCCCAGCATTTT
CASSPGGTDQPQHF
>TRBV4-3|TRBJ1-2|.|TRBD1
TGCGCCAGCAGCCAAGAGGCAGGGGGCTCGAGCTATGGCTACACCTTC
CASSQEAGGSSYGYTF
>TRBV4-1|TRBJ2-7|.|.
TGCGCCAGCAGCAAGTTGACAGATTCCTACGAGCAGTACTTC
CASSKLTDSYEQYF
>TRBV14|TRBJ1-2|.|.
TGTGCCAGCAGCCGAGAGAACTATTACTATGGCTACACCTTC
CASSRENYYYGYTF
>TRBV19|TRBJ2-7|.|TRBD1
TGTGCCAGTAGGACTGGGACAGGGGGCTCCTACGAGCAGTACTTC
CASRTGTGGSYEQYF
>TRBV14|TRBJ2-1|.|.
TGTGCCAGCAGCCAAGATCCTGTTTACAATGAGCAGTTCTTC
CASSQDPVYNEQFF
>TRBV5-1|TRBJ1-2|.|.
TGCGCCAGCAGCTTGGAGTTGGGGTTTGGCTACACCTTC
CASSLELGFGYTF
>TRBV4-2|TRBJ1-4|.|.
TGTGCCAGCAGCGGCCTATTAGCAACTAATGAAAAACTGTTTTTT
CASSGLLATNEKLFF
>TRBV28|TRBJ2-3|.|.
TGTGCCAGCAGTTTACGGTCAGCGGTCAGAGGTACGCAGTATTTT
CASSLRSAVRGTQYF
>TRBV9|TRBJ1-2|few|.
TGTGCCAGCAGCGTAGGGGGGAATGGCTACACCTTC
CASSVGGNGYTF